The source of this TCR beta chain is a study of PD-1 blockade in classical Hodgkin lymphoma. Broader study findings: Some patients started nivolumab under 1 year after ASCT, and they were excluded.

With no exception, relapse followed autologous stem cell transplantation in all patients, and brentuximab vedotin exposure varied. Magnetic negative selection served to purify CD4+ T cells out of PBMCs that had been thawed. Patients had relapsed/refractory classical Hodgkin lymphoma with complete response, partial response or progressive disease as best response. Germline V gene lookup returns CDR1 SGDLS and CDR2 YYNGEE. The V gene lost 5 bases and the J gene lost 8 bases, with 16 bases spanning the gap. The CDR3 is 14 amino acids. Data came from immunoSEQ multiplex PCR; TCRdb stores just in-frame clones and leaves some out. Found here are tens of thousands of clones, roughly 84% of them singletons; the top ten hold approximately 1.7%. In the case of this clone: The antigen is unknown.

V gene TRBV9 combines with J gene TRBJ1-4, with unresolved D. The source of this sequence is a human donor with classical Hodgkin lymphoma. Material: CD4+ T cells from blood, obtained at baseline. The CDR3 coding sequence is TGTGCCAGCAGTGCTACCCCACGCGGGGAAAAACTGTTTTTT. It codes for CASSATPRGEKLFF.